The T cell receptor (beta chain) under discussion was sequenced for a study of T cell responses to AZD1222 COVID-19 vaccine. CDR1 and CDR2 (germline): SGHRS, YFSETQ. The CDR3 length is 15 residues. Trimming cost V 4 bases and J 6 bases; bases outside gene matches: 7. The method was immunoSEQ multiplex PCR; TCRdb's version includes in-frame clones alone and lacks a portion of them. The sample comprises 90,000 to 150,000 clones, more than 85% of which are singletons, and 2% to 2.5% rests with the top ten. The sequence came from an adult in good health. J is TRBJ2-2 and V is TRBV5-1, with 9 positions matching TRBD1. The material was peripheral blood, obtained on day 0 of AZD1222 vaccination. CDR3: CASSPGQGSAGELFF. In DNA form, the CDR3 reads TGCGCCAGCAGCCCTGGACAGGGGTCGGCCGGGGAGCTGTTTTTT.